Listed below are T cell receptor beta chains from one sample, sequenced in a study of OX40 agonist ivuxolimab in advanced cancers. Some clones are missing from TCRdb's copy, which holds only in-frame ones; the method was immunoSEQ multiplex PCR. The repertoire holds about 89,000 clones, with 86% as singletons. Sequencing was performed on CD4+ or CD8+ T cells sorted from blood, taken in a trial of the OX40 agonist ivuxolimab. These receptors were taken from an adult with an advanced solid tumor such as melanoma, head and neck, liver or kidney cancer. Both conserved end residues are part of each CDR3. The D gene is left open where the match is weak. Clone size is not always given. Where it is, it says once, few, many or a class for expanded clones.

v_gene	d_gene	j_gene	abundance	CDR3nt	CDR3aa
TRBV4-2	TRBD2	TRBJ2-1	NA	TGTGCCAGCAGCCAAGATTTGGCTAGCGGATATAACAATGAGCAGTTCTTC	CASSQDLASGYNNEQFF
TRBV7-6	NA	TRBJ2-7	few	TGTGCCAGCAGCTTAGTACCCTACGAGCAGTACTTC	CASSLVPYEQYF
TRBV7-8	NA	TRBJ1-1	NA	TGTGCCAGCACCCCCCGGAGGTCAACTGAAGCTTTCTTT	CASTPRRSTEAFF
TRBV7-2	TRBD2	TRBJ2-1	NA	TGTGCCAGCAGCTTGGCCAGCGGGGCGACCTACAATGAGCAGTTCTTC	CASSLASGATYNEQFF
TRBV30	NA	TRBJ1-5	NA	TGTGCCTGGTCCCGGGGCAGTAATCAGCCCCAGCATTTT	CAWSRGSNQPQHF
TRBV11-3	NA	TRBJ1-1	NA	TGTGCCAGCAGCTTAGATTTGAACACTGAAGCTTTCTTT	CASSLDLNTEAFF
TRBV11-3	TRBD1	TRBJ1-1	NA	TGTGCCAGCAGCCTTCTATCGGGACAGGGGCTTCTGATGAACACTGAAGCTTTCTTT	CASSLLSGQGLLMNTEAFF
TRBV7-9	TRBD1	TRBJ1-1	NA	TGTGCCAGCAGCCCCCTCAGGGGGAGGATGAACACTGAAGCTTTCTTT	CASSPLRGRMNTEAFF
TRBV6-5	NA	TRBJ2-7	NA	TGTGCCAGCAGTTCCGCATACGAGCAGTACTTC	CASSSAYEQYF
TRBV4-3	NA	TRBJ2-2	once	TGCGCCAGCAGTCACCGGGCCACGAACACCGGGGAGCTGTTTTTT	CASSHRATNTGELFF
TRBV7-9	NA	TRBJ2-1	once	TGTGCCAGCACCCCACCCTCTTGGGCGTCTGAGCAGTTCTTC	CASTPPSWASEQFF
TRBV11-3	NA	TRBJ2-1	NA	TGTGCCAGCCGCGGGCAGAACAATGAGCAGTTCTTC	CASRGQNNEQFF
TRBV15	NA	TRBJ1-2	once	TGTGCCACCAGCAGAGATCGGGCCAGGGGTTCGGGTGGCTACACCTTC	CATSRDRARGSGGYTF
TRBV30	TRBD1	TRBJ2-4	NA	TGTGCCTGGAGTGTAGAAAGGGGGCGATTAAGAAACATTCAGTACTTC	CAWSVERGRLRNIQYF
TRBV7-2	NA	TRBJ1-1	NA	TGTGCCAGCAGCCCTGGGCTGAACACTGAAGCTTTCTTT	CASSPGLNTEAFF
TRBV5-4	NA	TRBJ1-2	NA	TGTGCCAGCAGCCTGGACGGGCCCTGGGCCTTC	CASSLDGPWAF
TRBV19	TRBD1	TRBJ1-2	NA	TGTGCCAGTAGTAACAGGGGTAACTATGGCTACACCTTC	CASSNRGNYGYTF
TRBV6-5	NA	TRBJ1-1	few	TGTGCCAGCAGTTACTCGAAGGAGGGAATAGCTTTCTTT	CASSYSKEGIAFF
TRBV27	NA	TRBJ1-5	NA	TGTGCCAGCAGTTTATCGAAGTCGCGCAATCAGCCCCAGCATTTT	CASSLSKSRNQPQHF
TRBV6-5	NA	TRBJ1-3	NA	TGTGCCAGCAGTTACGACCGGAGCTCTGGAAACACCATATATTTT	CASSYDRSSGNTIYF
TRBV11-2	TRBD1	TRBJ1-3	NA	TGTGCCAGCAGCCCCGGACAGGGCGACACCATATATTTT	CASSPGQGDTIYF
TRBV6-4	NA	TRBJ2-3	NA	TGTGCCAGCAGTCTCCGTGTGGGAGATACGCAGTATTTT	CASSLRVGDTQYF
TRBV25-1	NA	TRBJ1-1	NA	TGTGCCAGCAGTGAGTCGCAGAACACTGAAGCTTTCTTT	CASSESQNTEAFF
TRBV7-3	NA	TRBJ2-3	NA	TGTGCCAGCAGCTTAGGGCCGGGGGCCGGCACAGATACGCAGTATTTT	CASSLGPGAGTDTQYF
TRBV2	NA	TRBJ2-7	NA	TGTGCCAGCAGTGGGTCTTGGGACAAAGGCGAGCAGTACTTC	CASSGSWDKGEQYF
TRBV11-3	NA	TRBJ2-2	NA	TGTGCCAGCAGCTTAGGGACCGGGGAGCTGTTTTTT	CASSLGTGELFF
TRBV18	NA	TRBJ1-1	NA	TGTGCCAGCTCACCCACACAACTGACAAAAATGAACACTGAAGCTTTCTTT	CASSPTQLTKMNTEAFF
TRBV4-1	TRBD2	TRBJ2-3	NA	TGCGCCAGCAGCCAAGAACGGCTAGCGGGAGTACCAGATACGCAGTATTTT	CASSQERLAGVPDTQYF
TRBV7-9	TRBD1	TRBJ2-2	NA	TGTGCCAGCAGCTTACAGGGGGCTGGCGGGGAGCTGTTTTTT	CASSLQGAGGELFF
TRBV30	TRBD1	TRBJ1-2	NA	TGTGCCTGGAAATCTGCAGGGGGCGGGTATGGCTACACCTTC	CAWKSAGGGYGYTF
TRBV6-1	TRBD1	TRBJ2-4	few	TGTGCCAGCAGGACAGGGTCAACCAAAAACATTCAGTACTTC	CASRTGSTKNIQYF
TRBV30	NA	TRBJ1-1	NA	TGTGCCTGGAGTCCTCTTGGTCAGTACACTGAAGCTTTCTTT	CAWSPLGQYTEAFF
TRBV5-1	NA	TRBJ2-5	few	TGCGCCAGCAAGGCGGGTCAAGAGACCCAGTACTTC	CASKAGQETQYF
TRBV12-5	TRBD1	TRBJ1-2	NA	TGTGCTAGTGGTTTGGCTCGAGGGGGCGCATTCTATGGCTACACCTTC	CASGLARGGAFYGYTF
TRBV13	NA	TRBJ2-7	NA	TGTGCCAGCAGCTTTCGATCCAGAGCATCCTACGAGCAGTACTTC	CASSFRSRASYEQYF
TRBV11-2	NA	TRBJ2-7	few	TGTGCCAGCAGCTTGGAAGCGGGCGGCTCCTACGAGCAGTACTTC	CASSLEAGGSYEQYF
TRBV2	NA	TRBJ2-3	NA	TGTGCCAGCAGTGTACTTGGTAGCACAGATACGCAGTATTTT	CASSVLGSTDTQYF
TRBV4-1	TRBD1	TRBJ1-6	NA	TGCGCCAGCAGCCAAGAAGACAGGGGCCCTAGCTCCTATAATTCACCCCTCCACTTT	CASSQEDRGPSSYNSPLHF
TRBV6-1	NA	TRBJ1-5	NA	TGTGCCAGCAGTGAGGAGCTGGGGCAGCCCCAGCATTTT	CASSEELGQPQHF
TRBV7-9	TRBD1	TRBJ2-7	NA	TGTGCCAGCAGCCGGACCCCGGGACAGGCCTTGTGGCAGTACTTC	CASSRTPGQALWQYF
TRBV7-9	TRBD2	TRBJ2-1	NA	TGTGCCAGCAGCTCTAGCGGGGGGGCTGAGCAGTTCTTC	CASSSSGGAEQFF
TRBV27	NA	TRBJ2-7	NA	TGTGCCAGCAGTTTCGGCAGTCTCTTAGGCGAGCAGTACTTC	CASSFGSLLGEQYF
TRBV5-5	NA	TRBJ1-1	many	TGTGCCAGCAGCTTACAGCACACTGAAGCTTTCTTT	CASSLQHTEAFF
TRBV7-9	NA	TRBJ1-6	NA	TGTGCCAGCCTTCCGTGGCAAGATAATTCACCCCTCCACTTT	CASLPWQDNSPLHF
TRBV4-1	NA	TRBJ2-1	NA	TGCGCCAGCAGCCAACTCAGCAATGAGCAGTTCTTC	CASSQLSNEQFF
TRBV27	TRBD1	TRBJ2-1	NA	TGTGCCAGCAGTGGGGACAGGGAGAGATACAATGAGCAGTTCTTC	CASSGDRERYNEQFF
TRBV7-9	NA	TRBJ1-5	NA	TGTGCCAGCAGTTTCCTGACGGAGAATCAGCCCCAGCATTTT	CASSFLTENQPQHF
TRBV6-1	NA	TRBJ1-5	few	TGTGCCAGCAGTGATAAAGGGTATAGCAATCAGCCCCAGCATTTT	CASSDKGYSNQPQHF
TRBV6-5	NA	TRBJ1-1	NA	TGTGCCAGCAGCCGAAACACTGAAGCTTTCTTT	CASSRNTEAFF
TRBV6-5	NA	TRBJ2-1	NA	TGTGCCAGCCGTCCCGCAGGTTCTAATGAGCAGTTCTTC	CASRPAGSNEQFF
TRBV30	NA	TRBJ1-3	NA	TGTGCCTGGACCCCCGGCATCTCTGGAAACACCATATATTTT	CAWTPGISGNTIYF
TRBV29-1	NA	TRBJ1-4	once	TGCAGCGCCGCCTCGGGGAGTGGGGCTAATGAAAAACTGTTTTTT	CSAASGSGANEKLFF
TRBV7-9	NA	TRBJ2-7	few	TGTGCCAGCAGCCCCCAGGGGAACGAGCAGTACTTC	CASSPQGNEQYF
TRBV7-2	TRBD1	TRBJ1-2	NA	TGTGCCAGCAGCTTAGACACAGGGGGAGTGAGGGGCTACACCTTC	CASSLDTGGVRGYTF
TRBV5-1	NA	TRBJ1-2	NA	TGCGCCAGCAGCACGGGGGCAGGCGGTGGCTATGGCTACACCTTC	CASSTGAGGGYGYTF